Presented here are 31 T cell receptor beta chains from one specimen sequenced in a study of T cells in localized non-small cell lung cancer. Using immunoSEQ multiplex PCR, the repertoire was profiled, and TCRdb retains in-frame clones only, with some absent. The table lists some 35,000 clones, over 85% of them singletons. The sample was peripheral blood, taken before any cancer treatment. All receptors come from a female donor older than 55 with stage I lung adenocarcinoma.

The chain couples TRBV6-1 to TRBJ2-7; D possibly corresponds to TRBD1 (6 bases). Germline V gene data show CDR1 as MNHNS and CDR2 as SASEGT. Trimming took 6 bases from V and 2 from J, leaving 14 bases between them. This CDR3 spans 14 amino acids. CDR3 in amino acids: CASSVTWGPYEQYV. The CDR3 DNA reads TGTGCCAGCAGCGTGACGTGGGGGCCCTACGAGCAGTACGTC.

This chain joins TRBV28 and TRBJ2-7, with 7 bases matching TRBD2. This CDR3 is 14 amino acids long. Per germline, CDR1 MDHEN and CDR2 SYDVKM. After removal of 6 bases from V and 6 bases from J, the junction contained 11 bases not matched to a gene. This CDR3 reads CASRLGRGTVEQYV. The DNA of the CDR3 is TGTGCCAGCAGACTCGGGCGGGGGACGGTCGAGCAGTACGTC.

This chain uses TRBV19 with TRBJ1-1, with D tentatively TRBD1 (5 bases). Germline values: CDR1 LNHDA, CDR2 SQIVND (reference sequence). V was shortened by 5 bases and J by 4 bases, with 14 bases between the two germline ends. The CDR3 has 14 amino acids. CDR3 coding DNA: TGTGCCAGTAGTGCATTCAGGGTAGCCACTGAAGCTTTCTTT. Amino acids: CASSAFRVATEAFF.

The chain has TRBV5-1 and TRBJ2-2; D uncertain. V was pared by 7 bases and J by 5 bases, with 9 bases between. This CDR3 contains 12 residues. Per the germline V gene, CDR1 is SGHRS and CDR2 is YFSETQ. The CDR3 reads CASGPTTGELFF. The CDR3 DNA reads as TGCGCCAGCGGACCTACGACCGGGGAGCTGTTTTTT.

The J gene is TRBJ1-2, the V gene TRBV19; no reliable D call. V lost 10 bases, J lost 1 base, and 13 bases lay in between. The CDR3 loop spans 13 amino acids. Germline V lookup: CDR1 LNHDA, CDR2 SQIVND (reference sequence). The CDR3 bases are TGTGCCACCATTAATAAACTTAACTATGGCTACACCTTC. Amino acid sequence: CATINKLNYGYTF.

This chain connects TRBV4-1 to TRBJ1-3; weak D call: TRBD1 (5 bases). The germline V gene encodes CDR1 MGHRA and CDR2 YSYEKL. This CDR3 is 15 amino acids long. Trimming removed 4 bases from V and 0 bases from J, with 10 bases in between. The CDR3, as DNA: TGCGCCAGCAGCCCTCTGGGACTCTCTGGAAACACCATATATTTT. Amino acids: CASSPLGLSGNTIYF.

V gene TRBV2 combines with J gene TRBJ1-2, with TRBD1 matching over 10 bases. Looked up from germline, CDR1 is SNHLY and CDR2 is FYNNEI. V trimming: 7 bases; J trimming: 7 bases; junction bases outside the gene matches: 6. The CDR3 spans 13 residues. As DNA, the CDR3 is TGTGCCAGCACCCCTGACAGGGGGCTTGGCTACACCTTC. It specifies CASTPDRGLGYTF. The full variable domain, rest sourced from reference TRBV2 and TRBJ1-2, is EPEVTQTPSHQVTQMGQEVILRCVPISNHLYFYWYRQILGQKVEFLVSFYNNEISEKSEIFDDQFSVERPDGSNFTLKIRSTKLEDSAMYFCASTPDRGLGYTFGSGTRLTVV.

As DNA, the CDR3 is TGTGCCAGCAGCCTAACCGGGGTCGCAGCAGTCCGCACAGATACGCAGTATTTT. This gives the protein CASSLTGVAAVRTDTQYF. The genes are TRBV7-9 and TRBJ2-3; perhaps TRBD2 as D (5 bases). The CDR3 has 18 amino acids. Germline V gene lookup returns CDR1 SEHNR and CDR2 FQNEAQ (reference sequence). The V gene lost 5 bases and the J gene lost 1 base, with 22 bases spanning the gap. Full variable domain (remainder filled in from reference TRBV7-9 and TRBJ2-3): DTGVSQNPRHKITKRGQNVTFRCDPISEHNRLYWYRQTLGQGPEFLTYFQNEAQLEKSRLLSDRFSAERPKGSFSTLEIQRTEQGDSAMYLCASSLTGVAAVRTDTQYFGPGTRLTVL.

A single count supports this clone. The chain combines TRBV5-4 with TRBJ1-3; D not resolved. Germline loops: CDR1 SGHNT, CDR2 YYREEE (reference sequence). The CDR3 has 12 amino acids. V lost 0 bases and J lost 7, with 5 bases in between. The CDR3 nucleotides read TGTGCCAGCAGCTTGGGTGGGAACACCATATATTTT. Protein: CASSLGGNTIYF.

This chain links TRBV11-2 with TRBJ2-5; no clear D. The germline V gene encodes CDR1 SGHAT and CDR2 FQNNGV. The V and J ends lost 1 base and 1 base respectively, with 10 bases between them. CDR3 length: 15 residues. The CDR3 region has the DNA TGTGCCAGCAGCTTAGTAAACTCGCCCCAAGAGACCCAGTACTTC. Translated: CASSLVNSPQETQYF.

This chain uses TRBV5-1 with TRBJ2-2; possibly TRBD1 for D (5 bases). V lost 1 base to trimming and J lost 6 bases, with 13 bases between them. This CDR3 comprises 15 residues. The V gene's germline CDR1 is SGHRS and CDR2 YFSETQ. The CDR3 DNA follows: TGCGCCAGCAGCTTGCAGGGAATCTCCTCCGGGGAGCTGTTTTTT. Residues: CASSLQGISSGELFF.

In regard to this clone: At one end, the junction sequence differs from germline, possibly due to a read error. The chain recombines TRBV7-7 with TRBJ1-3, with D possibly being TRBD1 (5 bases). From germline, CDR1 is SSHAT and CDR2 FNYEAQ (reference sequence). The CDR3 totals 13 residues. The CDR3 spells CASSLGPGNTIYF. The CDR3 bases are TGTGCTAGCAGTCTGGGGCCTGGAAACACCATATATTTT.

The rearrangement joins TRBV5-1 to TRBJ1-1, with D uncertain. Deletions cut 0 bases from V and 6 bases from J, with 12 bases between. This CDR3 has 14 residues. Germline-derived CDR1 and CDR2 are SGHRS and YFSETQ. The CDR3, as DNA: TGCGCCAGCAGCTTGGTCGGGGAAAACCCTGAAGCTTTCTTT. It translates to CASSLVGENPEAFF. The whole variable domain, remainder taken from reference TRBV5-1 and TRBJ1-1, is KAGVTQTPRYLIKTRGQQVTLSCSPISGHRSVSWYQQTPGQGLQFLFEYFSETQRNKGNFPGRFSGRQFSNSRSEMNVSTLELGDSALYLCASSLVGENPEAFFGQGTRLTVV.

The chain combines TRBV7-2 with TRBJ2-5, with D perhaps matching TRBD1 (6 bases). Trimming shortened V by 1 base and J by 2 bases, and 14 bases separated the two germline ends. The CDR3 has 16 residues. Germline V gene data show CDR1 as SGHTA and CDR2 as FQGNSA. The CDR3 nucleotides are TGTGCCAGCAGCTTAGTGGCAGGGGCTGTTCAAGAGACCCAGTACTTC. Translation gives CASSLVAGAVQETQYF.

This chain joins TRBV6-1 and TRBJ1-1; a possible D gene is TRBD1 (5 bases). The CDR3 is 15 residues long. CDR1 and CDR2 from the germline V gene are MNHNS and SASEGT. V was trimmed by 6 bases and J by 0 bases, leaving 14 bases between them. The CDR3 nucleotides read TGTGCCAGCAGCCCCGTGGGGCCGATGAACACTGAAGCTTTCTTT. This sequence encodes CASSPVGPMNTEAFF.

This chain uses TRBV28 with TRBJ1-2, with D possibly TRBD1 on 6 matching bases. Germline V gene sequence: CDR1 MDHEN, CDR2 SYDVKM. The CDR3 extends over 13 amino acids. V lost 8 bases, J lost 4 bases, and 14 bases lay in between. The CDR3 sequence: CASLNRVSYGYTF. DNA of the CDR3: TGTGCCAGCCTTAACAGGGTCAGCTATGGCTACACCTTC.

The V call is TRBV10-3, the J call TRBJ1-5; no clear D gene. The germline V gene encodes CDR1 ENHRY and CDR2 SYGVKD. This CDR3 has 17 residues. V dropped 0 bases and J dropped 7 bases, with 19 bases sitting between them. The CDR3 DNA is TGTGCCATCAGTGAGTCGGGAGGTGGTGTGGGCCGACAGCCCCAGCATTTT. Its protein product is CAISESGGGVGRQPQHF.

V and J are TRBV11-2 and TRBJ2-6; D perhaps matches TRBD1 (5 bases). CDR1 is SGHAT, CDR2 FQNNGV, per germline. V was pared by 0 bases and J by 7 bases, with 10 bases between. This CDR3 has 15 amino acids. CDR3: CASSLDTWGANVLTF. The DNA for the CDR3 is TGTGCCAGCAGCTTAGATACTTGGGGCGCCAACGTCCTGACTTTC.

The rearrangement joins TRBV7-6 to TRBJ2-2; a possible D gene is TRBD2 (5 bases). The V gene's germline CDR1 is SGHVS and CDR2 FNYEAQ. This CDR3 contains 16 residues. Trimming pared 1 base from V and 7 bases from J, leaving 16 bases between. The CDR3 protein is CASSLDFKTRGGELFF. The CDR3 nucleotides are TGTGCCAGCAGCTTAGATTTCAAGACCCGGGGCGGGGAGCTGTTTTTT.

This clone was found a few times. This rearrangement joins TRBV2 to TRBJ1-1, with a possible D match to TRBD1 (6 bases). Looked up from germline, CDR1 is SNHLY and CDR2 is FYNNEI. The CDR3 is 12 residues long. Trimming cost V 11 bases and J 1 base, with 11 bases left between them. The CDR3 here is CAEGDPNTEAFF. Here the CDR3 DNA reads TGTGCCGAGGGGGACCCGAACACTGAAGCTTTCTTT.

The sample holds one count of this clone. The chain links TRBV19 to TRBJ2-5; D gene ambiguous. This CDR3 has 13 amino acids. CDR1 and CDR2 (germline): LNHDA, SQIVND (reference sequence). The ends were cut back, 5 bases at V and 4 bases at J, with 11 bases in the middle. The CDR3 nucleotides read TGTGCCAGTAGTGTAGCAAGTCGAGAGACCCAGTACTTC. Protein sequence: CASSVASRETQYF. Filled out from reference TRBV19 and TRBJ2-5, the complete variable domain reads DGGITQSPKYLFRKEGQNVTLSCEQNLNHDAMYWYRQDPGQGLRLIYYSQIVNDFQKGDIAEGYSVSREKKESFPLTVTSAQKNPTAFYLCASSVASRETQYFGPGTRLLVL.

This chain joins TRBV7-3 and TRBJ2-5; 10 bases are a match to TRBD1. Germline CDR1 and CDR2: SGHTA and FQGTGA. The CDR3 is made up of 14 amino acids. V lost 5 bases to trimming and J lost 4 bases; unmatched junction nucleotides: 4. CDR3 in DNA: TGTGCCAGCAGCCAGACAGGGGGCAGAGAGACCCAGTACTTC. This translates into CASSQTGGRETQYF.

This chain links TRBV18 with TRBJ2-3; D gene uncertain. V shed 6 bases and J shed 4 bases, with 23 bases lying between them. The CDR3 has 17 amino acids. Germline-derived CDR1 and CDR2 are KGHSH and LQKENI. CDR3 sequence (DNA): TGTGCCAGCTCCTCCTACAACCGGATTACAGACCCAGATACGCAGTATTTT. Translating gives CASSSYNRITDPDTQYF.

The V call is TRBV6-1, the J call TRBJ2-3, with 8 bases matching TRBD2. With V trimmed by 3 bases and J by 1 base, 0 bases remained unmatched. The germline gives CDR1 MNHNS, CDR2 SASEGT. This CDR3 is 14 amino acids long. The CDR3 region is CASSDSGGTDTQYF. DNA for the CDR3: TGTGCCAGCAGTGATAGCGGGGGCACAGATACGCAGTATTTT.

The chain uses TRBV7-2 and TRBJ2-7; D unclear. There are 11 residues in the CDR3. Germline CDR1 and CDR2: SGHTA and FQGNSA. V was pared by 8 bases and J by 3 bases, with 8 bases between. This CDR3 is CASGPLYEQYV. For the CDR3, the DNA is TGTGCCAGCGGTCCCCTCTACGAGCAGTACGTC.

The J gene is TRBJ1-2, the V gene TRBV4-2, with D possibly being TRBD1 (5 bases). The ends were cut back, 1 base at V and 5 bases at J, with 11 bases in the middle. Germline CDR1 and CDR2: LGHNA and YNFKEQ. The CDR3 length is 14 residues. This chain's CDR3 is CASSQVGTAYGYTF. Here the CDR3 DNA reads TGTGCCAGCAGCCAAGTCGGGACGGCATATGGCTACACCTTC.

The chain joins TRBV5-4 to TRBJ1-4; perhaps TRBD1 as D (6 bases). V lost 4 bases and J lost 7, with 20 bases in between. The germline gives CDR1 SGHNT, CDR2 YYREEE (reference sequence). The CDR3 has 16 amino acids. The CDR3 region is CASSLIAGAAGEKLFF. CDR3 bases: TGTGCCAGCAGCCTCATCGCAGGGGCGGCGGGTGAAAAACTGTTTTTT.

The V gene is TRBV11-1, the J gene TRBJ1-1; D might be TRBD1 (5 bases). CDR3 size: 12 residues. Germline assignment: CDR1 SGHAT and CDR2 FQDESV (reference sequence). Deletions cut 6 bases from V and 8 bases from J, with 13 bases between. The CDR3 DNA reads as TGTGCCAGCAGGCTTTTCGGGACCGAAGCTTTCTTT. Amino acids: CASRLFGTEAFF.

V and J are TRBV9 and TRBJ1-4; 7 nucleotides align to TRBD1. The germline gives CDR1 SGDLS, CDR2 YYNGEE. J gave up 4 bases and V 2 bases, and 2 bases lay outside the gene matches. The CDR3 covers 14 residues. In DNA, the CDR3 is TGTGCCAGCAGCGTTCGGGACAGTAATGAAAAACTGTTTTTT. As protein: CASSVRDSNEKLFF.

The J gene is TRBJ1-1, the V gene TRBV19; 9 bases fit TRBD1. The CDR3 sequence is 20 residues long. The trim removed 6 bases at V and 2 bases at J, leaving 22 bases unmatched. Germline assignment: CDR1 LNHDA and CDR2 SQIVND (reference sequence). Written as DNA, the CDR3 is TGTGCCAGTAGAAATACCGGGACAGGGTCCCGATTAAAGACTAACACTGAAGCTTTCTTT. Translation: CASRNTGTGSRLKTNTEAFF.

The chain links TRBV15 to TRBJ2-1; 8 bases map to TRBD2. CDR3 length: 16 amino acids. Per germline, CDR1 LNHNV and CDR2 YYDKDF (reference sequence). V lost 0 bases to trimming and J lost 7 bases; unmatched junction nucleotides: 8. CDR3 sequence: CATSREPSGGRNEQFF. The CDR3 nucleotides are TGTGCCACCAGCAGAGAGCCGTCGGGGGGGCGGAATGAGCAGTTCTTC.